Below, 18 T cell receptor beta chains from the same sample are listed, as sequenced in a study of Graves' ophthalmopathy and Graves' hyperthyroidism. Transcripts of RNA were the source for amplifying TCR beta CDR3 regions. HTBI-primed first-round RT-PCR preceded second-round multiplex PCR. TCRdb ran MiXCR on the multiplex PCR reads and lists one entry per CDR3 protein. Of about 700,000 distinct CDR3 sequences listed, roughly 40% are singletons. Input material: peripheral blood. The origin of the receptors is an adult man with Graves' ophthalmopathy.

This clonotype was found many times. The chain carries TRBV20-1 and TRBJ1-2; TRBD1 matches at 7 bases. Germline CDR1 is DFQATT and CDR2 is SNEGSKA (reference sequence). The length of the CDR3 is 12 residues. J lost 4 bases, V lost 3 bases, and 2 bases had no gene match. CDR3 loop: CSARTGTYGYTF. CDR3 DNA: TGCAGTGCTAGGACAGGGACCTATGGCTACACCTTC.

The V and J genes are TRBV2 and TRBJ1-3; the D is unclear. The CDR3 is 14 amino acids. The V gene's germline CDR1 is SNHLY and CDR2 FYNNEI. V was cut by 6 bases and J by 0 bases, with 9 bases left in between. The CDR3: CASRKGFSGNTIYF. DNA for the CDR3: TGTGCCAGCAGAAAAGGGTTCTCTGGAAACACCATATATTTT.

A note on this clonotype: Given a much more abundant clone one base away, this may be a read error. This chain joins TRBV10-3 and TRBJ1-2; D might be TRBD1 (6 bases). The CDR3 sequence is 14 residues long. Deletions cut 3 bases from V and 2 bases from J, with 10 bases between. The germline CDR1 and CDR2 sequences are ENHRY and SYGVKD. Here the CDR3 reads CAISDIGTNYGYTF. The CDR3 coding sequence is TGTGCCATCAGTGACATCGGGACAAACTATGGCTACACCTTC.

About this clonotype itself: One end of the junction does not line up with germline, which may come from a read error. The chain uses TRBV25-1 and TRBJ2-7; 10 bases line up with TRBD1. This CDR3 is 16 amino acids long. Germline CDR1 is MGHDK and CDR2 is SYGVNS. The CDR3 bases are TGTGCCAGCAGTGATAGTGCCGGGACAGGGGCCTACGGGCAGTACTTC. Its protein product is CASSDSAGTGAYGQYF.

This clonotype was observed a handful of times. The V and J genes are TRBV6-5 and TRBJ2-5; possibly TRBD1 for D (8 bases). This CDR3 has 15 residues. Germline values: CDR1 MNHEY, CDR2 SVGAGI. Trimming took off 2 bases at V and 4 bases at J, with 14 bases between the two ends. Here the CDR3 DNA reads TGTGCCAGCAGTTACCTGGACAGGGAGGGAGAGACCCAGTACTTC. The encoded protein is CASSYLDREGETQYF.

The J gene is TRBJ2-5, the V gene TRBV4-3; possible D gene TRBD2, 6 bases. CDR3 size: 16 residues. V gave up 1 base and J gave up 7 bases, with 19 bases separating them. From germline, CDR1 is LGHNA and CDR2 YSLEER. CDR3 loop: CASSQVGTYPGRTQYF. In nucleotides, the CDR3 is TGCGCCAGCAGCCAAGTCGGGACTTACCCCGGGAGGACCCAGTACTTC.

J is TRBJ1-1 and V is TRBV10-3, with a possible D match to TRBD1 (6 bases). Germline V gene data show CDR1 as ENHRY and CDR2 as SYGVKD. Trimming cost V 8 bases and J 4 bases, with 11 bases left between them. The CDR3 has 12 residues. CDR3 in amino acids: CAIPQGLTEAFF. CDR3 DNA sequence: TGTGCCATCCCCCAGGGGCTCACTGAAGCTTTCTTT.

This clonotype has ten or more counts. This chain joins TRBV19 and TRBJ1-1, with 7 nucleotides matching TRBD1. The germline V gene has CDR1 LNHDA and CDR2 SQIVND (reference sequence). J gave up 6 bases and V 4 bases, and 8 bases lay outside the gene matches. The CDR3 is made up of 14 amino acids. The CDR3 DNA follows: TGTGCCAGTAGTACTCAGACAGGGCGGGCTGAAGCTTTCTTT. This sequence encodes CASSTQTGRAEAFF.

As DNA, the CDR3 is TGTGCCAGCAGCTTGTTGGGGGGCAAAAGATCCTTAACTGAAGCTTTCTTT. It is translated as CASSLLGGKRSLTEAFF. The genes are TRBV7-9 and TRBJ1-1; possibly TRBD1 for D (6 bases). Trimming left V 3 bases short and J 5 bases short, with 22 bases between. CDR1 is SEHNR and CDR2 is FQNEAQ in the germline V gene (reference sequence). The CDR3 length is 17 residues.

On this clonotype: An end of the junction differs from the germline gene, which may be a read error. V and J are TRBV7-6 and TRBJ2-7; D ambiguous. The CDR3 spans 13 residues. From germline, CDR1 is SGHVS and CDR2 FNYEAQ. As DNA, the CDR3 is TGTGCTAGAGCTGAGGAGTTCTCCCACGAGCAGTACTTC. Translating it yields CARAEEFSHEQYF.

The sample holds a few counts of this clonotype. V and J are TRBV19 and TRBJ1-5; no clear D. Germline V CDR1 and CDR2: LNHDA, SQIVND (reference sequence). The CDR3 loop spans 16 amino acids. V lost 2 bases, J lost 2 bases, and 13 bases lay in between. CDR3 sequence (DNA): TGTGCCAGTAGTATATGGGGTATAACGGGCAATCAGCCCCAGCATTTT. It codes for CASSIWGITGNQPQHF.

This clonotype has a handful of counts. This chain uses TRBV6-2 or TRBV6-3 with TRBJ1-5; D remains ambiguous. The germline gives CDR1 MNHEY, CDR2 SVGEGT. Trimming shortened V by 4 bases and J by 1 base, and 14 bases separated the two germline ends. CDR3 size: 16 residues. The CDR3 here is CASSSPTSWSNQPQHF. The CDR3 region has the DNA TGTGCCAGCAGTTCCCCTACCTCTTGGAGCAATCAGCCCCAGCATTTT.

This clonotype came up many times. The chain employs TRBV9 and TRBJ2-5; 9 nucleotides line up with TRBD1. Germline V lookup: CDR1 SGDLS, CDR2 YYNGEE. The CDR3 totals 17 residues. With 0 bases clipped from V and 4 bases from J, the junction kept 10 bases outside the gene matches. The DNA of the CDR3 is TGTGCCAGCAGCGTAGGGCGCGGGACAGGGTACGGAGAGACCCAGTACTTC. This sequence encodes CASSVGRGTGYGETQYF.

This clonotype has a count of ten or more. The gene calls are TRBV6-2 or TRBV6-3 and TRBJ1-1; D uncertain. V was cut by 3 bases and J by 4 bases, with 12 bases left in between. This CDR3 region has 14 residues. Germline CDR1 reads MNHEY; CDR2 reads SVGEGT. The CDR3 DNA reads as TGTGCCAGCAGTTATACAGTTACAGCCACTGAAGCTTTCTTT. Translation gives CASSYTVTATEAFF.

In the case of this clonotype: Because it lacks the conserved phenylalanine or tryptophan at the end, this CDR3 is likely a read error. V usage is TRBV7-9 and J usage is TRBJ1-2; D perhaps matches TRBD1 (6 bases). Germline loops: CDR1 SEHNR, CDR2 FQNEAQ (reference sequence). Trimming took 3 bases from V and 7 from J, leaving 9 bases between them. There are 12 residues in the CDR3. CDR3 region: CASSLGGGGYTI. In nucleotides, the CDR3 is TGTGCCAGCAGCTTGGGAGGGGGTGGCTACACCATC.

This clonotype appeared many times. This chain uses TRBV7-6 with TRBJ1-4, with D possibly matching TRBD1 (5 bases). Looked up from germline, CDR1 is SGHVS and CDR2 is FNYEAQ. The CDR3 is 14 residues long. Trimming removed 3 bases at V and 3 bases at J, with 8 bases between. Here the CDR3 reads CASSLGEANEKLFF. CDR3 coding DNA: TGTGCCAGCAGCTTGGGGGAGGCTAATGAAAAACTGTTTTTT.

A few counts support this clonotype. V is TRBV7-8 and J is TRBJ1-5, with a weak D call TRBD1 (6 bases). Trimming removed 1 base at V and 0 bases at J, with 13 bases between. The V gene's germline CDR1 is SGHVS and CDR2 FQNEAQ. This CDR3 contains 17 residues. In DNA, the CDR3 is TGTGCCAGCAGCTTAGACCGGGGGCCGTATAGCAATCAGCCCCAGCATTTT. Protein product: CASSLDRGPYSNQPQHF.

This clonotype has only a few counts. The rearrangement uses TRBV20-1 and TRBJ2-5; the match to TRBD2 covers 16 bases. Looked up from germline, CDR1 is DFQATT and CDR2 is SNEGSKA (reference sequence). Losses at the gene ends were 3 bases for V and 5 bases for J; bases not matched to a gene: 6. CDR3 length equals 16 residues. The CDR3 reads CSASSGTSGGGETQYF. The CDR3 nucleotides are TGCAGTGCTAGCTCCGGGACTAGCGGGGGGGGGGAGACCCAGTACTTC.